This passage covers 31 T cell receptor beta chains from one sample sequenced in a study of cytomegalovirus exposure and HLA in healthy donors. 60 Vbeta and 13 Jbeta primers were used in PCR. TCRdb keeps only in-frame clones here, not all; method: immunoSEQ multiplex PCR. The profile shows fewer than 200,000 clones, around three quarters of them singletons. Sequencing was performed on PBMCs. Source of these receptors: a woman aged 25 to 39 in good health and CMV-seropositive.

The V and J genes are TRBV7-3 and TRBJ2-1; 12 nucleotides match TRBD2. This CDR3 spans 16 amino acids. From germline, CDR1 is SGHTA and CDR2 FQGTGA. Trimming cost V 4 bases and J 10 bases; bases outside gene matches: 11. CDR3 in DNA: TGTGCCAGCAGCTCCGAGACTAGCGGGGGTAATCAGGAGCAGTTCTTC. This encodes CASSSETSGGNQEQFF.

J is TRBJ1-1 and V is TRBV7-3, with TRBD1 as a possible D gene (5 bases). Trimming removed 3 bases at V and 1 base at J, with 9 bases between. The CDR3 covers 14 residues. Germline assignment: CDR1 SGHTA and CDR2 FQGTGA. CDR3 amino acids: CASSLQGGNTEAFF. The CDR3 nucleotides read TGTGCCAGCAGCTTGCAGGGAGGGAACACTGAAGCTTTCTTT. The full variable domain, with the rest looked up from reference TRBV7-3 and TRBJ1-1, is GAGVSQTPSNKVTEKGKYVELRCDPISGHTALYWYRQSLGQGPEFLIYFQGTGAADDSGLPNDRFFAVRPEGSVSTLKIQRTERGDSAVYLCASSLQGGNTEAFFGQGTRLTVV.

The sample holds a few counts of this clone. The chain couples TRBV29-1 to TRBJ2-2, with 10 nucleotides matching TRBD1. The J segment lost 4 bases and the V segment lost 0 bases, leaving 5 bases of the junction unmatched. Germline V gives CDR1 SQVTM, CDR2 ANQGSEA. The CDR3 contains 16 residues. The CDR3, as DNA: TGCAGCGTTGAAGATCTAGGGGACAGGGGCACCGGGGAGCTGTTTTTT. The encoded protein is CSVEDLGDRGTGELFF.

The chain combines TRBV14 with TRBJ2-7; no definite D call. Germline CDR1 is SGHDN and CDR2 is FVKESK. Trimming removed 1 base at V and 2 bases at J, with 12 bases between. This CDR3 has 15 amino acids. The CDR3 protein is CASSQAWAVPYEQYF. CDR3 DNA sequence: TGTGCCAGCAGCCAAGCCTGGGCAGTACCCTACGAGCAGTACTTC.

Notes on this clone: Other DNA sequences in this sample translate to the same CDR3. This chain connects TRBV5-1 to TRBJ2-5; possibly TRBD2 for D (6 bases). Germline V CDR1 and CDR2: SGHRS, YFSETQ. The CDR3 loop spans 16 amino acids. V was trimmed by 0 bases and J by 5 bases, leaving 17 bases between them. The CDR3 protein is CASSLAEGLGQETQYF. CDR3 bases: TGCGCCAGCAGCTTGGCGGAGGGGCTGGGTCAGGAGACCCAGTACTTC.

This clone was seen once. CDR3 amino acids: CSVKTGDTEAFF. CDR3 DNA: TGCAGCGTTAAAACAGGGGACACTGAAGCTTTCTTT. V and J are TRBV29-1 and TRBJ1-1, with 7 bases matching TRBD1. The CDR3 length is 12 residues. CDR1 is SQVTM, CDR2 ANQGSEA, per germline. With 5 bases clipped from V and 3 bases from J, the junction kept 3 bases outside the gene matches.

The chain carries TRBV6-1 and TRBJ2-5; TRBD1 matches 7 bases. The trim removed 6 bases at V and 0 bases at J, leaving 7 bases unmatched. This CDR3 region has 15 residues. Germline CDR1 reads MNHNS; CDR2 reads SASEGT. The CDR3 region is CASRPFTGDQETQYF. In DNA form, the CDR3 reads TGTGCCAGCAGACCTTTCACAGGGGACCAAGAGACCCAGTACTTC.

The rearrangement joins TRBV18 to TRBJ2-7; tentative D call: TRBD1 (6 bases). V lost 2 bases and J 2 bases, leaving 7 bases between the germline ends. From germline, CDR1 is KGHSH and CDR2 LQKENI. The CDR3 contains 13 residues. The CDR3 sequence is CASSPSGAYEQYF. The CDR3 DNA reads TGTGCCAGCTCACCATCAGGGGCCTACGAGCAGTACTTC. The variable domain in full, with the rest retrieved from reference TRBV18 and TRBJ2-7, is NAGVMQNPRHLVRRRGQEARLRCSPMKGHSHVYWYRQLPEEGLKFMVYLQKENIIDESGMPKERFSAEFPKEGPSILRIQQVVRGDSAAYFCASSPSGAYEQYFGPGTRLTVT.

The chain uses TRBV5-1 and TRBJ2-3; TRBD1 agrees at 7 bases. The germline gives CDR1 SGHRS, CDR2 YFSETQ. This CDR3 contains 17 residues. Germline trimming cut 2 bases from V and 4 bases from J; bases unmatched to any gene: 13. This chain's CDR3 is CASSLRGLDGVPDTQYF. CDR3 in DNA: TGCGCCAGCAGCTTAAGGGGGCTTGATGGAGTCCCAGATACGCAGTATTTT. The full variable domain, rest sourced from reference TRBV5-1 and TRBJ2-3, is KAGVTQTPRYLIKTRGQQVTLSCSPISGHRSVSWYQQTPGQGLQFLFEYFSETQRNKGNFPGRFSGRQFSNSRSEMNVSTLELGDSALYLCASSLRGLDGVPDTQYFGPGTRLTVL.

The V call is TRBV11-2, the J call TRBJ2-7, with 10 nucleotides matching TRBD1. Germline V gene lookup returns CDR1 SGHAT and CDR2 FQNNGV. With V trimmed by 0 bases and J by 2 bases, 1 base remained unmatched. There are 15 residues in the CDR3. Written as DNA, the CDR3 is TGTGCCAGCAGCTTAGAGACAGGGGGCACCTACGAGCAGTACTTC. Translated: CASSLETGGTYEQYF.

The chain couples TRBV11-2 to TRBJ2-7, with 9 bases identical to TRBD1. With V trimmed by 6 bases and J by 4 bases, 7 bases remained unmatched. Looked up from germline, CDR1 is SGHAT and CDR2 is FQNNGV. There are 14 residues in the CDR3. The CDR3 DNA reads TGTGCCAGCAGACGTCCGGGACAGGGTTACGAGCAGTACTTC. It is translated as CASRRPGQGYEQYF. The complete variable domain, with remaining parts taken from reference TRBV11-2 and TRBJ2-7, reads EAGVAQSPRYKIIEKRQSVAFWCNPISGHATLYWYQQILGQGPKLLIQFQNNGVVDDSQLPKDRFSAERLKGVDSTLKIQPAKLEDSAVYLCASRRPGQGYEQYFGPGTRLTVT.

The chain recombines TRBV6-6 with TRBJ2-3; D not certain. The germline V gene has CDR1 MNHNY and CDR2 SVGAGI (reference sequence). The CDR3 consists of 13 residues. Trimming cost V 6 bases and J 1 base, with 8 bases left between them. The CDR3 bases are TGTGCCAGCAGCCGCCGGGGCACAGATACGCAGTATTTT. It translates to CASSRRGTDTQYF.

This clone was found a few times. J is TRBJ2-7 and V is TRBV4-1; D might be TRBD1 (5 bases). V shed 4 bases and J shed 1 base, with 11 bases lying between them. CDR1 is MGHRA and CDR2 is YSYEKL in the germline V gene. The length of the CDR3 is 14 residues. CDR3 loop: CASSPQGRSYEQYF. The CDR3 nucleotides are TGCGCCAGCAGCCCGCAGGGCAGATCCTACGAGCAGTACTTC.

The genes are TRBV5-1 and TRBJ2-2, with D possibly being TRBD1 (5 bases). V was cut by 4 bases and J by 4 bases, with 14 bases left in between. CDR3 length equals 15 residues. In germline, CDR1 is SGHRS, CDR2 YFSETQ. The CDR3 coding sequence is TGCGCCAGCAGCCTGGACACCTTTGGCACCGGGGAGCTGTTTTTT. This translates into CASSLDTFGTGELFF.

CDR3 DNA sequence: TGTGCCAGCAGTTACCAGGGGCGGAACACTGAAGCTTTCTTT. It encodes CASSYQGRNTEAFF. This chain joins TRBV6-6 and TRBJ1-1, with D maybe TRBD1 (6 bases). V was pared by 2 bases and J by 1 base, with 8 bases between. The germline CDR1 and CDR2 sequences are MNHNY and SVGAGI (reference sequence). The CDR3 sequence is 14 residues long.

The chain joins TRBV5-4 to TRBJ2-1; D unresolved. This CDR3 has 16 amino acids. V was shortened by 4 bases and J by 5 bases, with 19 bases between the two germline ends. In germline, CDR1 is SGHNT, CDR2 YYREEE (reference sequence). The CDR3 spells CASSALGSSPDNEQFF. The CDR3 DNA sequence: TGTGCCAGCAGCGCCTTGGGTAGCTCCCCTGACAATGAGCAGTTCTTC.

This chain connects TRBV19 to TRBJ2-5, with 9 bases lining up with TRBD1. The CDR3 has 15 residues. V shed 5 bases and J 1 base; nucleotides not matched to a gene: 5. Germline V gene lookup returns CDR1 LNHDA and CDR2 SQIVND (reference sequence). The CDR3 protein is CASSRTGVIQETQYF. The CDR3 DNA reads TGTGCCAGTAGTCGGACAGGGGTTATCCAAGAGACCCAGTACTTC.

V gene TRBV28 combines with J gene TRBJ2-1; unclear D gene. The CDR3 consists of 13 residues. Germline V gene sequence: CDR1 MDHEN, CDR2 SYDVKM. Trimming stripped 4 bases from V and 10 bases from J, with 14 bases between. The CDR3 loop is CASSSLTRQEQFF. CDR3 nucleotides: TGTGCCAGCAGTTCCCTGACCCGACAAGAGCAGTTCTTC.

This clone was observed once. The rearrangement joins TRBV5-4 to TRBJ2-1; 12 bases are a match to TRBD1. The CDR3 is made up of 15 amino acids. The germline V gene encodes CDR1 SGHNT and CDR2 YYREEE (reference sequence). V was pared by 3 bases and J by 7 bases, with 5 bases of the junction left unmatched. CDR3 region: CASSYGTGGLNEQFF. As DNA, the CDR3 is TGTGCCAGCAGCTACGGGACAGGGGGCTTAAATGAGCAGTTCTTC.

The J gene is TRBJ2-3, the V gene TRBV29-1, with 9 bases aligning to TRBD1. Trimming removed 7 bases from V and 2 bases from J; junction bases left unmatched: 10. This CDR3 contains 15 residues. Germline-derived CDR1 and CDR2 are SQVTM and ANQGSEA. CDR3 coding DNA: TGCAGCGGGAAACGGGACAGGGACGACACAGATACGCAGTATTTT. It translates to CSGKRDRDDTDTQYF.

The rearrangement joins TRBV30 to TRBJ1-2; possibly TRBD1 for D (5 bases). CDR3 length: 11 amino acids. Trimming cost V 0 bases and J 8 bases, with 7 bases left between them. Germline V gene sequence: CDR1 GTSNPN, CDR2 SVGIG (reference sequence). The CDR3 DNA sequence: TGTGCCTGGAGTGTAACAGGCGGCTACACCTTC. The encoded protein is CAWSVTGGYTF.

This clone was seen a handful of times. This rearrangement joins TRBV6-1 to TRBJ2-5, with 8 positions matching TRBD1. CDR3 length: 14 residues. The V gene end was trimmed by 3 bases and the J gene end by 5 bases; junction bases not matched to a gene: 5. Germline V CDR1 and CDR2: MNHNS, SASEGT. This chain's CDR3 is CASSDRGRGETQYF. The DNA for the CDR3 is TGTGCCAGCAGTGACAGGGGGCGCGGGGAGACCCAGTACTTC.

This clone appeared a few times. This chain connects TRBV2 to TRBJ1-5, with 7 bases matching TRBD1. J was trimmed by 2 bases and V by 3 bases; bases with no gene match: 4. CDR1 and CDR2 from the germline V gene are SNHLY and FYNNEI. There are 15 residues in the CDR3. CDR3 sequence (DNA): TGTGCCAGCAGTGACAGGGGGTTGCGCAATCAGCCCCAGCATTTT. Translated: CASSDRGLRNQPQHF.

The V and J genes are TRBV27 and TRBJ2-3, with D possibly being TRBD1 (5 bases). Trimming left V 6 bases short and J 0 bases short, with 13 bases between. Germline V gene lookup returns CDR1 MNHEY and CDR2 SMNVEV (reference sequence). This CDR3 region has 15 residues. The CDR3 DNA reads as TGTGCCAGCAGAGGCTCTAGGGGTAGCACAGATACGCAGTATTTT. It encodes CASRGSRGSTDTQYF.

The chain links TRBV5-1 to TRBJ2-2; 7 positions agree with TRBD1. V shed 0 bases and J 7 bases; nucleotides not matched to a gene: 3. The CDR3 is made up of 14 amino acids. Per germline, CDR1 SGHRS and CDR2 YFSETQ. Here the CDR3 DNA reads TGCGCCAGCAGCTTGGTACAGGGGATCGGGGAGCTGTTTTTT. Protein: CASSLVQGIGELFF.

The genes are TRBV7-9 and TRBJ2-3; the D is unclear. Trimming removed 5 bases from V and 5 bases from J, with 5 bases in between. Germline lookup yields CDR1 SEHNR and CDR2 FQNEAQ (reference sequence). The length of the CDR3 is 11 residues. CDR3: CASSHGDTQYF. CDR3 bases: TGTGCCAGCAGCCACGGAGATACGCAGTATTTT. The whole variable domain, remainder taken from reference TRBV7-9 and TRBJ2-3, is DTGVSQNPRHKITKRGQNVTFRCDPISEHNRLYWYRQTLGQGPEFLTYFQNEAQLEKSRLLSDRFSAERPKGSFSTLEIQRTEQGDSAMYLCASSHGDTQYFGPGTRLTVL.

The CDR3, as DNA: TGTGCCAGCAGACCCCCGACAGCTTATGAGCAGTTCTTC. Residues: CASRPPTAYEQFF. V and J are TRBV6-5 and TRBJ2-1; D perhaps matches TRBD1 (5 bases). This CDR3 is built from 13 residues. CDR1 and CDR2 from the germline V gene are MNHEY and SVGAGI. V was clipped by 6 bases and J by 8 bases, with 14 bases between them.

The DNA of the CDR3 is TGCGCCAGCAGCGCATACAGGGGCTACGAGCAGTACTTC. Its translation is CASSAYRGYEQYF. V usage is TRBV5-1 and J usage is TRBJ2-7; 7 bases map to TRBD1. The junction had 4 bases not matched to a gene; V was cut back by 4 bases and J by 3 bases. In germline, CDR1 is SGHRS, CDR2 YFSETQ. The length of the CDR3 is 13 residues.

The CDR3 sequence: CAVKGSGRAETQYF. DNA of the CDR3: TGTGCCGTCAAGGGTAGCGGGAGGGCTGAGACCCAGTACTTC. This chain connects TRBV6-5 to TRBJ2-5; 11 bases are shared with TRBD2. V was pared by 11 bases and J by 5 bases, with 10 bases of the junction left unmatched. This CDR3 is built from 14 residues. Germline V CDR1 and CDR2: MNHEY, SVGAGI.

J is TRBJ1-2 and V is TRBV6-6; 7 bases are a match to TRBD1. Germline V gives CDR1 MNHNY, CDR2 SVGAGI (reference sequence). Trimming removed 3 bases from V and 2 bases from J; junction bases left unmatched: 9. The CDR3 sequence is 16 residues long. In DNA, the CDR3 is TGTGCCAGCAGTTATAGTTCGGGACAGCACAACTATGGCTACACCTTC. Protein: CASSYSSGQHNYGYTF.

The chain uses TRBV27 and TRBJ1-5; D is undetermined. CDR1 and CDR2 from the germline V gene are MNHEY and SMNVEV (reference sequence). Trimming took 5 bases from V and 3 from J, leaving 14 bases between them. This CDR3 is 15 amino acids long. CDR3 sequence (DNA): TGTGCCAGCAGTACAGTGGTACAAATCAATCAGCCCCAGCATTTT. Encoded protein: CASSTVVQINQPQHF.